The 31 T cell receptor beta chains reported below all come from one sample, sequenced in a study of OX40 agonist ivuxolimab in advanced cancers. Sequencing used immunoSEQ multiplex PCR; TCRdb keeps in-frame clones, though not all of them. Of some 80,000 clones listed, roughly 90% are singletons. The sample here was CD4+ or CD8+ T cells sorted from blood, taken in a trial of the OX40 agonist ivuxolimab. These receptors were taken from an adult with an advanced solid tumor such as melanoma, head and neck, liver or kidney cancer.

The chain carries TRBV29-1 and TRBJ2-7; possibly TRBD1 for D (6 bases). Trimming took off 8 bases at V and 7 bases at J, with 18 bases between the two ends. There are 12 residues in the CDR3. CDR1 and CDR2 from the germline V gene are SQVTM and ANQGSEA. CDR3 DNA: TGCAGCTTCCGGGTCGGGCAGGGGGAGCAGTACTTC. It is translated as CSFRVGQGEQYF.

This clone was counted a single time. The gene calls are TRBV28 and TRBJ1-1; D is perhaps TRBD1 (5 bases). With 6 bases removed from V and 7 bases from J, the gap between germline ends came to 18 bases. The CDR3 contains 14 residues. The V gene's germline CDR1 is MDHEN and CDR2 SYDVKM. This CDR3 reads CASSNSDGGDEAFF. The CDR3 coding sequence is TGTGCCAGCAGCAACTCCGACGGAGGGGATGAAGCTTTCTTT. The full variable domain, with the rest looked up from reference TRBV28 and TRBJ1-1, is DVKVTQSSRYLVKRTGEKVFLECVQDMDHENMFWYRQDPGLGLRLIYFSYDVKMKEKGDIPEGYSVSREKKERFSLILESASTNQTSMYLCASSNSDGGDEAFFGQGTRLTVV.

In its sample, this clone was seen a few times. V and J are TRBV10-2 and TRBJ2-4, with TRBD2 as a possible D gene (5 bases). V lost 10 bases and J 2 bases, leaving 18 bases between the germline ends. CDR1 is WSHSY, CDR2 SAAADI, per germline. This CDR3 spans 15 amino acids. CDR3 in DNA: TGCGCCACCCATCCGGGGAGAAGTCCCAAAAACATTCAGTACTTC. Protein product: CATHPGRSPKNIQYF.

This clone was seen once. The junction differs from germline at one of its ends, possibly a read error. The rearrangement uses TRBV15 and TRBJ1-1; 10 bases match TRBD1. The V gene's germline CDR1 is LNHNV and CDR2 YYDKDF (reference sequence). The CDR3 is 13 amino acids. The CDR3 sequence: CATSTVATGGGNF. The CDR3 DNA follows: TGTGCCACCAGCACCGTAGCGACAGGGGGCGGCAACTTT. The full variable domain, completed using reference TRBV15 and TRBJ1-1, is DAMVIQNPRYQVTQFGKPVTLSCSQTLNHNVMYWYQQKSSQAPKLLFHYYDKDFNNEADTPDNFQSRRPNTSFCFLDIRSPGLGDTAMYLCATSTVATGGGNFGQGTRLTVV.

V usage is TRBV7-2 and J usage is TRBJ2-7; D remains unclear. Germline lookup yields CDR1 SGHTA and CDR2 FQGNSA. The germline V and J ends were trimmed by 4 bases and 3 bases, with 4 bases remaining between them. CDR3 length: 11 amino acids. CDR3 sequence reads: CASSSDYEQYF. The DNA for the CDR3 is TGTGCCAGCAGCTCCGACTACGAGCAGTACTTC.

Remarks on this clone: The junction departs from germline at one end; a sequencing error may be responsible. This chain joins TRBV7-7 and TRBJ2-3, with D uncertain. Germline V CDR1 and CDR2: SSHAT, FNYEAQ (reference sequence). The CDR3 length is 12 residues. CDR3 loop: CASSPFGDTQYF. CDR3 coding DNA: TGTGCTAGCAGCCCCTTCGGTGATACGCAGTATTTT.

This chain uses TRBV29-1 with TRBJ1-2, with TRBD1 matching over 8 bases. Germline assignment: CDR1 SQVTM and CDR2 ANQGSEA. V shed 3 bases, J shed 3 bases, and the junction held 3 bases outside the gene matches. This CDR3 spans 13 amino acids. Written as DNA, the CDR3 is TGCAGCGTTGACCAGGGGGCGGACTATGGCTACACCTTC. It translates to CSVDQGADYGYTF.

This chain connects TRBV27 to TRBJ1-1; D gene uncertain. V lost 5 bases and J 3 bases, leaving 13 bases between the germline ends. Germline lookup yields CDR1 MNHEY and CDR2 SMNVEV (reference sequence). This CDR3 is 14 amino acids long. The CDR3 region is CASSPTLADTEAFF. The CDR3 DNA sequence: TGTGCCAGCAGTCCGACTTTGGCGGACACTGAAGCTTTCTTT.

This chain connects TRBV2 to TRBJ1-2, with D maybe TRBD1 (5 bases). The germline gives CDR1 SNHLY, CDR2 FYNNEI. The CDR3 has 17 amino acids. V was trimmed by 1 base and J by 4 bases, leaving 19 bases between them. CDR3: CASSEVGQPRLGYGYTF. CDR3 DNA sequence: TGTGCCAGCAGTGAAGTGGGGCAGCCTCGCCTGGGCTATGGCTACACCTTC.

The chain employs TRBV12-2 and TRBJ1-5; the DNA was not used to check the table's D call, TRBD1. TRBV12-2 is listed as a pseudogene. CDR3 length: 16 residues. Here the CDR3 reads CASRSRYRGAEQPQHF. Here the CDR3 DNA reads TGTGCAAGTCGCTCTCGGTACAGGGGAGCAGAACAGCCCCAGCATTTT.

This clone has only a few counts. This chain links TRBV4-1 with TRBJ1-2; D is undetermined. Trimming removed 0 bases at V and 8 bases at J, with 16 bases between. This CDR3 is 15 amino acids long. The V gene's germline CDR1 is MGHRA and CDR2 YSYEKL. CDR3 nucleotide sequence: TGCGCCAGCAGCCAAGACGAGGGCACCTATGAGGGCTACACCTTC. The encoded protein is CASSQDEGTYEGYTF.

The V gene is TRBV6-5, the J gene TRBJ2-7; D remains unclear. The germline V and J ends were trimmed by 5 bases and 0 bases, with 8 bases remaining between them. In germline, CDR1 is MNHEY, CDR2 SVGAGI. This CDR3 has 13 residues. The CDR3 nucleotides are TGTGCCAGCAGTAGGAGTATCTCCTACGAGCAGTACTTC. This gives the protein CASSRSISYEQYF.

The chain links TRBV19 to TRBJ2-7; 7 bases fit TRBD1. Germline CDR1 is LNHDA and CDR2 is SQIVND (reference sequence). This CDR3 is built from 15 residues. V lost 3 bases, J lost 9 bases, and 14 bases stayed unmatched. CDR3 sequence: CASSIGQAEIYSQYF. DNA of the CDR3: TGTGCCAGTAGTATTGGACAGGCGGAAATTTACTCGCAGTACTTC. Supplemented by reference TRBV19 and TRBJ2-7, the full variable domain reads DGGITQSPKYLFRKEGQNVTLSCEQNLNHDAMYWYRQDPGQGLRLIYYSQIVNDFQKGDIAEGYSVSREKKESFPLTVTSAQKNPTAFYLCASSIGQAEIYSQYFGPGTRLTVT.

This rearrangement joins TRBV11-2 to TRBJ1-2; tentative D call: TRBD1 (5 bases). The V and J ends lost 6 bases and 7 bases respectively, with 21 bases between them. Germline assignment: CDR1 SGHAT and CDR2 FQNNGV. The CDR3 is 15 residues long. The CDR3 DNA is TGTGCCAGCAGATCAACTGGACACGTCTTTGCTGGCTACACCTTC. Its protein is CASRSTGHVFAGYTF.

This sequence joins TRBV2 and TRBJ1-3, with TRBD1 as a possible D gene (5 bases). Deletions cut 4 bases from V and 2 bases from J, with 12 bases between. This CDR3 region has 15 residues. CDR1 is SNHLY and CDR2 is FYNNEI in the germline V gene. The CDR3 sequence is CASSGGLGPGNTIYF. DNA of the CDR3: TGTGCCAGCAGTGGGGGATTGGGGCCTGGAAACACCATATATTTT.

The J gene is TRBJ1-5, the V gene TRBV27; D remains unclear. CDR3 length: 13 amino acids. Deletions cut 5 bases from V and 6 bases from J, with 11 bases between. CDR1 is MNHEY, CDR2 SMNVEV, per germline (reference sequence). CDR3 loop: CASSPLGLQPQHF. DNA for the CDR3: TGTGCCAGCAGTCCGCTCGGGCTTCAGCCCCAGCATTTT.

This rearrangement joins TRBV5-1 to TRBJ2-7; D remains unclear. CDR3 length: 16 amino acids. Trimming took 3 bases from V and 4 from J, leaving 20 bases between them. Germline values: CDR1 SGHRS, CDR2 YFSETQ. The CDR3 protein is CASSSRTRTPPYEQYF. The CDR3 DNA sequence: TGCGCCAGCAGCTCCCGCACCCGGACGCCCCCGTACGAGCAGTACTTC.

J is TRBJ2-3 and V is TRBV2; D unclear. The CDR3 loop spans 14 amino acids. Germline V lookup: CDR1 SNHLY, CDR2 FYNNEI. The V gene lost 3 bases and the J gene lost 5 bases, with 12 bases spanning the gap. CDR3: CASSDLFQVDTQYF. In nucleotides, the CDR3 is TGTGCCAGCAGTGATCTTTTCCAGGTAGATACGCAGTATTTT.

The V call is TRBV7-8, the J call TRBJ2-7; D is perhaps TRBD2 (5 bases). The V end was cut by 4 bases, the J end by 7 bases, with 20 bases between. The germline V gene encodes CDR1 SGHVS and CDR2 FQNEAQ. There are 15 residues in the CDR3. CDR3: CASSSTSGQLQEQYF. The CDR3 DNA is TGTGCCAGCAGCTCTACTAGTGGCCAACTACAGGAGCAGTACTTC.

This rearrangement joins TRBV4-3 to TRBJ1-6; 9 positions match TRBD1. CDR1 LGHNA and CDR2 YSLEER come from the germline V gene. The CDR3 is 15 amino acids. V shed 3 bases, J shed 6 bases, and the junction held 3 bases outside the gene matches. CDR3 loop: CASSQMGQGNSPLHF. For the CDR3, the DNA is TGCGCCAGCAGCCAGATGGGACAGGGTAATTCACCCCTCCACTTT.

The chain recombines TRBV19 with TRBJ2-7; D gene uncertain. V shed 3 bases and J shed 2 bases, with 8 bases lying between them. Germline V lookup: CDR1 LNHDA, CDR2 SQIVND (reference sequence). This CDR3 comprises 13 residues. The CDR3 loop reads CASSMVPAYEQYF. The DNA for the CDR3 is TGTGCCAGTAGTATGGTCCCTGCCTACGAGCAGTACTTC.

Concerning this clone itself: Sequence at one end of the junction differs from germline and may be a read error. The J gene is TRBJ2-5, the V gene TRBV7-7; D unclear. The length of the CDR3 is 12 residues. Per germline, CDR1 SSHAT and CDR2 FNYEAQ (reference sequence). The CDR3 is CASSAEHETQYF. As DNA, the CDR3 is TGTGCTAGCAGCGCCGAACATGAGACCCAGTACTTC.

The chain combines TRBV10-3 with TRBJ1-3, with D perhaps matching TRBD1 (6 bases). The CDR3 runs to 11 residues. The ends were cut back, 11 bases at V and 4 bases at J, with 9 bases in the middle. Germline CDR1 reads ENHRY; CDR2 reads SYGVKD. CDR3 amino acids: CASGQGNTIYF. As DNA, the CDR3 is TGTGCCTCAGGACAGGGAAACACCATATATTTT.

This chain connects TRBV7-9 to TRBJ2-7; the match to TRBD2 covers 10 bases. The V segment lost 5 bases and the J segment 4 bases; nucleotides outside the gene matches: 8. The CDR3 is 15 residues long. Germline V gene sequence: CDR1 SEHNR, CDR2 FQNEAQ (reference sequence). The CDR3 here is CASSATSGEDYEQYF. The CDR3 coding sequence is TGTGCCAGCAGCGCAACTAGCGGGGAAGATTACGAGCAGTACTTC.

A single count supports this clone. V and J are TRBV10-1 and TRBJ2-7; 8 positions match TRBD1. The CDR3 totals 16 residues. With 3 bases clipped from V and 7 bases from J, the junction kept 14 bases outside the gene matches. Germline-derived CDR1 and CDR2 are WNHNN and SYGVQD (reference sequence). For the CDR3, the DNA is TGCGCCAGCAGTGATGACCCGGACAGGGACCTACGTGAGCAGTACTTC. Protein product: CASSDDPDRDLREQYF.

V and J are TRBV2 and TRBJ1-1; tentative D call: TRBD1 (5 bases). There are 15 residues in the CDR3. In germline, CDR1 is SNHLY, CDR2 FYNNEI. Trimming removed 4 bases from V and 3 bases from J, with 15 bases in between. The CDR3 sequence: CASSVRGAVYTEAFF. The CDR3 DNA sequence: TGTGCCAGCAGTGTTAGGGGCGCGGTTTACACTGAAGCTTTCTTT.

V and J are TRBV6-8 and TRBJ2-6, with no clear D. Germline loops: CDR1 MNHGY, CDR2 SAAAGT. The CDR3 is made up of 12 amino acids. The V end lost 7 bases, the J end lost 5 bases, and 6 bases lay between the germline ends. CDR3 sequence (DNA): TGTGCCAGCAACGTCAGGGCCAACGTCCTGACTTTC. Its translation: CASNVRANVLTF.

The chain is built from TRBV7-3 and TRBJ2-7, with D perhaps assigned TRBD1 or TRBD2 (6 bases each). CDR1 and CDR2 from the germline V gene are SGHTA and FQGTGA. The CDR3 is 13 residues long. V lost 5 bases, J lost 5 bases, and 13 bases lay in between. The CDR3 sequence is CASSETRGDEQYF. CDR3 DNA: TGTGCCAGCAGCGAAACTAGGGGGGACGAGCAGTACTTC.

V is TRBV27 and J is TRBJ1-2, with TRBD1 matching 10 bases. The germline V gene encodes CDR1 MNHEY and CDR2 SMNVEV (reference sequence). Germline trimming cut 10 bases from V and 8 bases from J; bases unmatched to any gene: 16. The CDR3 covers 15 residues. DNA of the CDR3: TGTGCCACCAGGGACAGGGGATTTCTTTTTGAAGGCTACACCTTC. Protein: CATRDRGFLFEGYTF.

V gene TRBV5-4 combines with J gene TRBJ2-2; no reliable D call. With 4 bases removed from V and 6 bases from J, the gap between germline ends came to 10 bases. Germline V gene sequence: CDR1 SGHNT, CDR2 YYREEE (reference sequence). CDR3 length: 13 residues. For the CDR3, the DNA is TGTGCCAGCAGCCTAGGACGAGCCGGGGAGCTGTTTTTT. Translating it yields CASSLGRAGELFF.

The J gene is TRBJ2-7, the V gene TRBV5-1; 9 bases fit TRBD1. V shed 4 bases and J 2 bases; nucleotides not matched to a gene: 10. Germline V lookup: CDR1 SGHRS, CDR2 YFSETQ. The CDR3 is made up of 16 amino acids. The CDR3 bases are TGCGCCAGCAGCGAACCTGGGACAGGGTTCCCCTACGAGCAGTACTTC. Its translation: CASSEPGTGFPYEQYF.